The 23 T cell receptor beta chains in this list originate from one sample, sequenced in a study of T cell responses to AZD1222 COVID-19 vaccine. The table came from immunoSEQ multiplex PCR; TCRdb's copy has only in-frame clones and leaves some out. Of about 140,000 clones in the sample, roughly 89% were seen once. The sequenced sample was peripheral blood, obtained on day 0 of AZD1222 vaccination. These receptors were taken from an adult in good health.

The CDR3 is CASSLAPRVNYGYTF. The DNA for the CDR3 is TGTGCCAGCAGCTTAGCCCCGCGGGTTAACTATGGCTACACCTTC. This sequence joins TRBV7-9 and TRBJ1-2; D is undetermined. Trimming removed 0 bases from V and 1 base from J, with 9 bases in between. The V gene's germline CDR1 is SEHNR and CDR2 FQNEAQ (reference sequence). CDR3 length: 15 amino acids.

The V and J genes are TRBV27 and TRBJ1-1; the D is unclear. The V and J ends lost 2 bases and 1 base respectively, with 8 bases between them. CDR3 length: 14 residues. Germline V gene data show CDR1 as MNHEY and CDR2 as SMNVEV (reference sequence). CDR3 sequence: CASSLGGGNTEAFF. CDR3 DNA: TGTGCCAGCAGTTTAGGAGGAGGGAACACTGAAGCTTTCTTT.

The chain couples TRBV28 to TRBJ1-2; maybe TRBD1 (6 bases). Trimming cost V 2 bases and J 8 bases, with 6 bases left between them. The CDR3 extends over 11 amino acids. Germline values: CDR1 MDHEN, CDR2 SYDVKM. As DNA, the CDR3 is TGTGCCAGCAGTTTAGGACAGGGCTACACCTTC. Protein product: CASSLGQGYTF.

The chain couples TRBV6-5 to TRBJ1-2; 8 nucleotides align to TRBD1. CDR1 is MNHEY and CDR2 is SVGAGI in the germline V gene. Trimming cost V 1 base and J 8 bases; bases outside gene matches: 9. The CDR3 has 15 residues. CDR3 in DNA: TGTGCCAGCAGTTACTTCCCAGGACAGGGAGGCGGCTACACCTTC. Residues: CASSYFPGQGGGYTF.

V usage is TRBV6-6 and J usage is TRBJ2-7; weak D call: TRBD1 (7 bases). From germline, CDR1 is MNHNY and CDR2 SVGAGI (reference sequence). This CDR3 comprises 13 residues. Trimming cost V 4 bases and J 3 bases, with 10 bases left between them. Written as DNA, the CDR3 is TGTGCCAGCAGTTCAGGGGGGCACTACGAGCAGTACTTC. It codes for CASSSGGHYEQYF.

The J gene is TRBJ1-1, the V gene TRBV18, with no clear D. There are 14 residues in the CDR3. Germline CDR1 and CDR2: KGHSH and LQKENI. V was clipped by 0 bases and J by 4 bases, with 9 bases between them. The CDR3 bases are TGTGCCAGCTCACCACCGTCTTATCTCACTGAAGCTTTCTTT. This gives the protein CASSPPSYLTEAFF. Full variable domain (missing parts from reference TRBV18 and TRBJ1-1): NAGVMQNPRHLVRRRGQEARLRCSPMKGHSHVYWYRQLPEEGLKFMVYLQKENIIDESGMPKERFSAEFPKEGPSILRIQQVVRGDSAAYFCASSPPSYLTEAFFGQGTRLTVV.

The chain couples TRBV11-2 to TRBJ2-7; D is tentatively TRBD1 or TRBD2 (5 bases each). Looked up from germline, CDR1 is SGHAT and CDR2 is FQNNGV. V was trimmed by 2 bases and J by 5 bases, leaving 13 bases between them. The CDR3 loop spans 14 amino acids. CDR3 coding DNA: TGTGCCAGCAGCTTACTAGCCTTCAGGGACGAGCAGTACTTC. It translates to CASSLLAFRDEQYF. Based on the CDR3 plus reference TRBV11-2 and TRBJ2-7, the full variable domain is EAGVAQSPRYKIIEKRQSVAFWCNPISGHATLYWYQQILGQGPKLLIQFQNNGVVDDSQLPKDRFSAERLKGVDSTLKIQPAKLEDSAVYLCASSLLAFRDEQYFGPGTRLTVT.

This rearrangement joins TRBV4-1 to TRBJ2-1; TRBD2 matches 10 bases. CDR1 and CDR2 (germline): MGHRA, YSYEKL. This CDR3 has 17 amino acids. V shed 4 bases, J shed 4 bases, and the junction held 10 bases outside the gene matches. The chain's CDR3 is CASSLGASGSGYNEQFF. The CDR3, as DNA: TGCGCCAGCAGCCTCGGGGCTAGCGGGAGTGGATACAATGAGCAGTTCTTC.

The genes are TRBV12-5 and TRBJ2-1; TRBD1 matches at 8 bases. The ends lost 0 bases at V and 2 bases at J; junction bases unmatched: 9. This CDR3 region has 18 residues. CDR1 LGHNT and CDR2 FRNRAP come from the germline V gene. CDR3 sequence: CASGLVHPGGRTYNEQFF. CDR3 coding DNA: TGTGCTAGTGGTTTGGTACACCCAGGGGGCCGTACCTACAATGAGCAGTTCTTC.

This clone has only one observation. This sequence joins TRBV2 and TRBJ2-1; D tentatively fits TRBD1 or TRBD2 (5 bases each). Trimming pared 6 bases from V and 10 bases from J, leaving 16 bases between. Germline CDR1 and CDR2: SNHLY and FYNNEI. CDR3 length: 13 amino acids. The CDR3 coding sequence is TGTGCCAGCAGCGACACGGGACCAGGGGAGCAGTTCTTC. The encoded protein is CASSDTGPGEQFF.

This clone has a single count. The chain combines TRBV30 with TRBJ1-3, with D hard to call. This CDR3 spans 11 amino acids. Germline lookup yields CDR1 GTSNPN and CDR2 SVGIG (reference sequence). Trimming took off 5 bases at V and 4 bases at J, with 6 bases between the two ends. The CDR3, as DNA: TGTGCCTGGGGGCTGGGAAACACCATATATTTT. Amino acids: CAWGLGNTIYF.

This clone was counted a single time. V is TRBV7-9 and J is TRBJ2-2, with 11 bases fitting TRBD1. This CDR3 region has 16 residues. CDR1 is SEHNR, CDR2 FQNEAQ, per germline (reference sequence). The V segment lost 5 bases and the J segment 4 bases; nucleotides outside the gene matches: 6. CDR3 DNA: TGTGCCAGCAGCCCGGCAGGACAGGGGGCCACCGGGGAGCTGTTTTTT. Its protein is CASSPAGQGATGELFF.

J is TRBJ1-2 and V is TRBV6-6, with a tentative D call TRBD1 (5 bases). Germline V gene data show CDR1 as MNHNY and CDR2 as SVGAGI (reference sequence). V was trimmed by 1 base and J by 8 bases, leaving 20 bases between them. There are 16 residues in the CDR3. The DNA for the CDR3 is TGTGCCAGCAGTTACTTGGCCCCTGAAGGGGCGGGGGGCTACACCTTC. Translating it yields CASSYLAPEGAGGYTF.

The CDR3 region has the DNA TGTGCCAGCAGGTATGGGGGCAGCATGAACACTGAAGCTTTCTTT. It yields the protein CASRYGGSMNTEAFF. The chain has TRBV7-9 and TRBJ1-1, with a possible D match to TRBD1 (6 bases). V was cut by 6 bases and J by 0 bases, with 14 bases left in between. The CDR3 length is 15 residues. The V gene's germline CDR1 is SEHNR and CDR2 FQNEAQ (reference sequence).

J is TRBJ2-1 and V is TRBV29-1; 13 bases align to TRBD2. The CDR3 covers 16 residues. Germline values: CDR1 SQVTM, CDR2 ANQGSEA. V dropped 7 bases and J dropped 4; count of bases not matched to a gene: 10. The CDR3 loop is CSGGLAGELRYNEQFF. CDR3 nucleotides: TGCAGCGGAGGACTAGCGGGAGAATTACGGTACAATGAGCAGTTCTTC.

This clone was observed a single time. The chain is built from TRBV7-9 and TRBJ2-7, with D hard to call. The CDR3 length is 11 residues. The V and J ends lost 6 bases and 5 bases respectively, with 8 bases between them. In germline, CDR1 is SEHNR, CDR2 FQNEAQ (reference sequence). The CDR3 loop is CASSPFDEQYF. The CDR3 coding sequence is TGTGCCAGCAGTCCCTTCGACGAGCAGTACTTC.

The V and J genes are TRBV3-1 (or the pseudogene TRBV3-2) and TRBJ1-2; D is possibly TRBD1 (6 bases). Germline loops: CDR1 LGHDT, CDR2 YNNKEL (reference sequence). V gave up 0 bases and J gave up 8 bases, with 13 bases separating them. This CDR3 has 14 residues. The CDR3 bases are TGTGCCAGCAGCCAAGATCGGGGGGGCAGCGGCTACACCTTC. Translation: CASSQDRGGSGYTF.

This clone was seen only once. The chain has TRBV9 and TRBJ1-1; the D is unclear. This CDR3 contains 15 residues. CDR1 and CDR2 from the germline V gene are SGDLS and YYNGEE. V was trimmed by 0 bases and J by 1 base, leaving 10 bases between them. The CDR3 protein is CASSVVGNSNTEAFF. For the CDR3, the DNA is TGTGCCAGCAGCGTAGTCGGAAATTCGAACACTGAAGCTTTCTTT.

The V call is TRBV4-1, the J call TRBJ2-7, with D perhaps matching TRBD2 (6 bases). The CDR3 is 14 residues long. Germline-derived CDR1 and CDR2 are MGHRA and YSYEKL. The V and J ends lost 4 bases and 1 base respectively, with 11 bases between them. The CDR3 DNA reads as TGCGCCAGCAGCCTGACTAGATATTCCTACGAGCAGTACTTC. The encoded protein is CASSLTRYSYEQYF.

V is TRBV4-1 and J is TRBJ1-1, with D possibly being TRBD1 (5 bases). CDR1 is MGHRA, CDR2 YSYEKL, per germline. Trimming took off 3 bases at V and 7 bases at J, with 6 bases between the two ends. The CDR3 loop spans 11 amino acids. CDR3 DNA: TGCGCCAGCAGCCAGACAGATGAAGCTTTCTTT. Its translation: CASSQTDEAFF.

The V call is TRBV7-9, the J call TRBJ1-1, with unresolved D. This CDR3 contains 14 residues. Germline assignment: CDR1 SEHNR and CDR2 FQNEAQ (reference sequence). The ends were cut back, 5 bases at V and 0 bases at J, with 10 bases in the middle. CDR3 sequence reads: CASSPRAMNTEAFF. CDR3 bases: TGTGCCAGCAGCCCGAGGGCCATGAACACTGAAGCTTTCTTT.

The chain employs TRBV6-5 and TRBJ2-5, with 8 bases fitting TRBD1. The germline V gene encodes CDR1 MNHEY and CDR2 SVGAGI. The CDR3 is 15 residues long. V shed 8 bases and J 0 bases; nucleotides not matched to a gene: 8. CDR3 DNA: TGTGCCAGCGGTTCCGGGACAGGCGACCAAGAGACCCAGTACTTC. The encoded protein is CASGSGTGDQETQYF.

The chain carries TRBV6-5 and TRBJ1-4; 10 bases map to TRBD1. The germline V gene has CDR1 MNHEY and CDR2 SVGAGI. The CDR3 has 15 residues. After removal of 6 bases from V and 8 bases from J, the junction contained 9 bases not matched to a gene. CDR3 sequence: CASSSRDRGREKLFF. CDR3 DNA sequence: TGTGCCAGCAGCTCTCGGGACAGGGGACGAGAAAAACTGTTTTTT.